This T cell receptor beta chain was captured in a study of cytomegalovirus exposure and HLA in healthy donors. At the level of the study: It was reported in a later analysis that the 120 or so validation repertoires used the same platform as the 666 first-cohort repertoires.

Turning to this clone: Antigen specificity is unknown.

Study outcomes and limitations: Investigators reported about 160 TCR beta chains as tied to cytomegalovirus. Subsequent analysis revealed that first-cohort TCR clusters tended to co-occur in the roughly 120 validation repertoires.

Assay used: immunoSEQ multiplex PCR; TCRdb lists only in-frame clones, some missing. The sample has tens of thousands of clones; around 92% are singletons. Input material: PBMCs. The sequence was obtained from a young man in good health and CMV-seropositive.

The CDR3 loop reads CASSRQGGEQYF. The DNA of the CDR3 is TGTGCCAGCAGCCGACAGGGAGGCGAGCAGTACTTC. The rearrangement uses TRBV28 and TRBJ2-7, with D tentatively TRBD1 (7 bases). This CDR3 is built from 12 residues. V was shortened by 6 bases and J by 6 bases, with 12 bases between the two germline ends. Germline CDR1 MDHEN, CDR2 SYDVKM. Variable domain in full (rest from reference TRBV28 and TRBJ2-7): DVKVTQSSRYLVKRTGEKVFLECVQDMDHENMFWYRQDPGLGLRLIYFSYDVKMKEKGDIPEGYSVSREKKERFSLILESASTNQTSMYLCASSRQGGEQYFGPGTRLTVT.